One sample yielded the 32 T cell receptor beta chains listed below, sequenced in a study of T cells after posttransplantation cyclophosphamide (dated by TCRdb to 2016 to 2017). Library prep was done by the immunoSEQ multiplex PCR assay. TCRdb retrieved this table from immuneACCESS and kept in-frame rearrangements only. Not all clones are present; in checked studies, unresolved V genes account for under half, and no reason is known for the remainder. The sample table lists 22,000 or so clones, roughly 70% of them with a count of one. The ten largest clones capture roughly 0.65% of the sample. Sequences were obtained from memory CD4+ T cells sorted from PBMCs. The receptors come from an older woman in good health, CMV-negative, and a related stem cell transplant donor.

The chain's CDR3 is CASSKGDRGQNSGNTIYF. In DNA form, the CDR3 reads TGTGCCAGCAGCAAAGGGGACAGGGGGCAAAACTCTGGAAACACCATATATTTT. V is TRBV21-1 and J is TRBJ1-3; TRBD1, as called in the table, went unchecked against the DNA. TRBV21-1 is deemed a pseudogene. The CDR3 contains 18 residues.

This clone was detected only once. The V gene is TRBV7-2, the J gene TRBJ2-6; D not certain. Germline CDR1 reads SGHTA; CDR2 reads FQGNSA. CDR3 length equals 15 residues. The V and J ends lost 6 bases and 0 bases respectively, with 9 bases between them. CDR3 sequence (DNA): TGTGCCAGCAGTTCCTCGTCCTCTGGGGCCAACGTCCTGACTTTC. It translates to CASSSSSSGANVLTF.

This clone appeared a few times. The chain combines TRBV29-1 with TRBJ2-3; D might be TRBD1 (5 bases). Germline CDR1 reads SQVTM; CDR2 reads ANQGSEA. The ends were cut back, 6 bases at V and 2 bases at J, with 9 bases in the middle. CDR3 length: 12 amino acids. This CDR3 reads CSVLTDTDTQYF. The DNA for the CDR3 is TGCAGCGTACTGACAGACACAGATACGCAGTATTTT.

In nucleotides, the CDR3 is TGCGCCAGCAGCGTGGGACTAATTTCCTACGAGCAGTACTTC. It translates to CASSVGLISYEQYF. The V gene is TRBV5-1, the J gene TRBJ2-7, with 7 positions matching TRBD2. CDR1 is SGHRS and CDR2 is YFSETQ in the germline V gene. This CDR3 contains 14 residues. With V trimmed by 4 bases and J by 1 base, 5 bases remained unmatched.

The genes are TRBV28 and TRBJ1-6, with 7 nucleotides matching TRBD1. V shed 5 bases and J 6 bases; nucleotides not matched to a gene: 7. Per germline, CDR1 MDHEN and CDR2 SYDVKM. The CDR3 extends over 15 amino acids. The CDR3 DNA reads TGTGCCAGCAGTCCCCGGGACAGAGTTAATTCACCCCTCCACTTT. It codes for CASSPRDRVNSPLHF.

The V call is TRBV14, the J call TRBJ2-1; 7 nucleotides match TRBD2. Trimming cost V 3 bases and J 5 bases; bases outside gene matches: 16. CDR1 is SGHDN and CDR2 is FVKESK in the germline V gene. CDR3 length equals 18 residues. The CDR3 nucleotides are TGTGCCAGCAGCCAGGCCTGGGGGAGGGGAGCGGTTAACAATGAGCAGTTCTTC. Its translation is CASSQAWGRGAVNNEQFF.

The V call is TRBV5-1, the J call TRBJ2-2, with 9 bases aligning to TRBD2. Germline V gene sequence: CDR1 SGHRS, CDR2 YFSETQ. The trim removed 5 bases at V and 1 base at J, leaving 3 bases unmatched. CDR3 length: 15 residues. CDR3 in amino acids: CASREREVNTGELFF. The DNA for the CDR3 is TGCGCCAGCAGGGAGCGGGAGGTGAACACCGGGGAGCTGTTTTTT.

The V call is TRBV21-1, the J call TRBJ2-1; the table's D call of TRBD2 was not tested on the DNA. TRBV21-1 is deemed a pseudogene. CDR3 length: 15 amino acids. The CDR3 loop reads CASSLDREFHNEQFF. In DNA, the CDR3 is TGTGCCAGCAGCCTTGACCGGGAATTCCACAATGAGCAGTTCTTC.

This clone was seen a few times. This chain joins TRBV5-1 and TRBJ1-2; TRBD1 matches 8 bases. The CDR3 contains 18 residues. Trimming took 0 bases from V and 4 from J; bases not matched to a gene: 14. Germline CDR1 and CDR2: SGHRS and YFSETQ. The CDR3 loop is CASSLALVGGQGSYGYTF. CDR3 nucleotide sequence: TGCGCCAGCAGCTTGGCCTTGGTAGGCGGACAGGGATCCTATGGCTACACCTTC.

Details on this clone: The same CDR3 is also encoded by other DNA sequences in this sample. The chain uses TRBV7-9 and TRBJ2-2; possibly TRBD1 for D (6 bases). The V end was cut by 6 bases, the J end by 4 bases, with 9 bases between. Germline V gene sequence: CDR1 SEHNR, CDR2 FQNEAQ (reference sequence). This CDR3 has 13 amino acids. DNA of the CDR3: TGTGCCAGCAGTACAGGGTTCACCGGGGAGCTGTTTTTT. Encoded protein: CASSTGFTGELFF. Filled out from reference TRBV7-9 and TRBJ2-2, the complete variable domain reads DTGVSQNPRHKITKRGQNVTFRCDPISEHNRLYWYRQTLGQGPEFLTYFQNEAQLEKSRLLSDRFSAERPKGSFSTLEIQRTEQGDSAMYLCASSTGFTGELFFGEGSRLTVL.

The gene calls are TRBV27 and TRBJ1-3; D is uncertain. Deletions cut 3 bases from V and 3 bases from J, with 9 bases between. The CDR3 extends over 14 amino acids. Germline V lookup: CDR1 MNHEY, CDR2 SMNVEV (reference sequence). In DNA, the CDR3 is TGTGCCAGCAGTTTTGGCGGATATGGAAACACCATATATTTT. Amino acid sequence: CASSFGGYGNTIYF.

The genes are TRBV5-1 and TRBJ2-5, with a tentative D call TRBD2 (6 bases). The CDR3 spans 15 residues. Germline loops: CDR1 SGHRS, CDR2 YFSETQ. V was cut by 4 bases and J by 4 bases, with 17 bases left in between. The CDR3 protein is CASSPGGGDRETQYF. CDR3 nucleotides: TGCGCCAGCAGCCCGGGCGGAGGGGACCGAGAGACCCAGTACTTC.

The chain couples TRBV15 to TRBJ1-1, with a possible D match to TRBD1 (6 bases). Trimming removed 7 bases at V and 1 base at J, with 16 bases between. The germline CDR1 and CDR2 sequences are LNHNV and YYDKDF (reference sequence). The CDR3 is 15 amino acids. The CDR3: CATTPVGGQNTEAFF. The CDR3 DNA reads TGTGCCACCACCCCCGTAGGGGGACAGAACACTGAAGCTTTCTTT.

This clone was picked up one time. The chain employs TRBV28 and TRBJ1-5; D may be TRBD1 (6 bases). V lost 4 bases and J 5 bases, leaving 12 bases between the germline ends. Germline CDR1 is MDHEN and CDR2 is SYDVKM. The CDR3 totals 14 residues. CDR3 DNA sequence: TGTGCCAGCAGTTCACCCCAGGGGTATCAGCCCCAGCATTTT. It encodes CASSSPQGYQPQHF.

The V and J genes are TRBV30 and TRBJ1-3, with D perhaps matching TRBD1 (5 bases). V was cut by 1 base and J by 0 bases, with 10 bases left in between. CDR1 GTSNPN and CDR2 SVGIG come from the germline V gene (reference sequence). The CDR3 consists of 15 residues. This chain's CDR3 is CAWSGRVFSGNTIYF. The DNA of the CDR3 is TGTGCCTGGAGTGGCAGGGTCTTCTCTGGAAACACCATATATTTT.

The V call is TRBV7-9, the J call TRBJ2-7, with 8 bases lining up with TRBD1. CDR3 length equals 17 residues. V lost 4 bases, J lost 0 bases, and 11 bases stayed unmatched. Germline lookup yields CDR1 SEHNR and CDR2 FQNEAQ (reference sequence). CDR3 sequence (DNA): TGTGCCAGCAGCTCCCTGATAACAGGGGGGAGCTCCTACGAGCAGTACTTC. It is translated as CASSSLITGGSSYEQYF.

This clone has a handful of counts. The V call is TRBV19, the J call TRBJ1-2; unclear D gene. The CDR3 runs to 14 residues. Germline CDR1 LNHDA, CDR2 SQIVND (reference sequence). V was clipped by 6 bases and J by 4 bases, with 15 bases between them. Here the CDR3 DNA reads TGTGCCAGTAGCGTCCTCGAGCCGGGCTATGGCTACACCTTC. This sequence encodes CASSVLEPGYGYTF. Full variable domain (remainder filled in from reference TRBV19 and TRBJ1-2): DGGITQSPKYLFRKEGQNVTLSCEQNLNHDAMYWYRQDPGQGLRLIYYSQIVNDFQKGDIAEGYSVSREKKESFPLTVTSAQKNPTAFYLCASSVLEPGYGYTFGSGTRLTVV.

The chain employs TRBV21-1 and TRBJ1-1; TRBD1 is the table's D call, not checked against the DNA. TRBV21-1 is listed as a pseudogene. This CDR3 is 14 amino acids long. CDR3 in amino acids: CASSRTGCFTEAFF. The CDR3 nucleotides read TGTGCCAGCAGCAGGACAGGGTGTTTCACTGAAGCTTTCTTT.

The chain links TRBV15 to TRBJ2-3, with 9 bases fitting TRBD1. Trimming removed 1 base from V and 7 bases from J; junction bases left unmatched: 9. The CDR3 totals 16 residues. The germline gives CDR1 LNHNV, CDR2 YYDKDF (reference sequence). CDR3 nucleotides: TGTGCCACCAGCAGAGTACAGGGGGCCGCTAGGAATACGCAGTATTTT. This gives the protein CATSRVQGAARNTQYF. Complete variable domain (other parts from reference TRBV15 and TRBJ2-3): DAMVIQNPRYQVTQFGKPVTLSCSQTLNHNVMYWYQQKSSQAPKLLFHYYDKDFNNEADTPDNFQSRRPNTSFCFLDIRSPGLGDTAMYLCATSRVQGAARNTQYFGPGTRLTVL.

This rearrangement joins TRBV2 to TRBJ2-5, with 8 bases that match TRBD2. V lost 4 bases to trimming and J lost 5 bases; unmatched junction nucleotides: 12. CDR1 is SNHLY and CDR2 is FYNNEI in the germline V gene. The CDR3 length is 16 residues. CDR3 loop: CASSGPGLGSWETQYF. Written as DNA, the CDR3 is TGTGCCAGCAGTGGACCGGGACTAGGGTCGTGGGAGACCCAGTACTTC.

The genes are TRBV10-3 and TRBJ1-1; D is unclear. Trimming removed 0 bases from V and 1 base from J, with 6 bases in between. Germline lookup yields CDR1 ENHRY and CDR2 SYGVKD. The CDR3 contains 14 residues. The CDR3 reads CAISESPGNTEAFF. The CDR3, as DNA: TGTGCCATCAGTGAGTCGCCAGGGAACACTGAAGCTTTCTTT.

The rearrangement links TRBV21-1 to TRBJ2-7; TRBD2 is the table's D call, not checked against the DNA. TRBV21-1 is marked as a pseudogene. The CDR3 runs 17 residues. The CDR3 is CASSKGDSGTSGYEQYF. CDR3 DNA: TGTGCCAGCAGCAAAGGGGACTCGGGAACTAGCGGCTACGAGCAGTACTTC.

Only a few counts were recorded for this clone. The chain joins TRBV9 to TRBJ2-2; 10 bases fit TRBD2. This CDR3 spans 15 amino acids. After removal of 4 bases from V and 3 bases from J, the junction contained 3 bases not matched to a gene. Germline V CDR1 and CDR2: SGDLS, YYNGEE. CDR3 sequence: CASSKTSGHTGELFF. DNA for the CDR3: TGTGCCAGCAGCAAGACTAGCGGGCACACCGGGGAGCTGTTTTTT.

This chain joins TRBV4-3 and TRBJ2-3; TRBD1 is a possible D gene (6 bases). V gave up 4 bases and J gave up 2 bases, with 16 bases separating them. CDR3 length: 16 residues. Germline CDR1 LGHNA, CDR2 YSLEER. The CDR3 DNA sequence: TGCGCCAGCAGCCCCCTCACAGGGTTTTCCACAGATACGCAGTATTTT. Protein product: CASSPLTGFSTDTQYF.

CDR3 sequence (DNA): TGTGCCAGCAGAGGGACAGAAGTCGATACGCAGTATTTT. Translating it yields CASRGTEVDTQYF. This chain joins TRBV6-5 and TRBJ2-3; 7 bases match TRBD1. V gave up 6 bases and J gave up 6 bases; unmatched junction bases: 6. The CDR3 length is 13 residues. The germline CDR1 and CDR2 sequences are MNHEY and SVGAGI.

The chain recombines TRBV9 with TRBJ2-1; 7 nucleotides line up with TRBD1. V lost 4 bases, J lost 8 bases, and 9 bases stayed unmatched. The V gene's germline CDR1 is SGDLS and CDR2 YYNGEE. The CDR3 has 14 residues. CDR3 residues: CASSPPGRGHEQFF. CDR3 nucleotide sequence: TGTGCCAGCAGCCCGCCGGGAAGGGGGCATGAGCAGTTCTTC.

This CDR3 is CASSLTGLNTEAFF. DNA of the CDR3: TGCGCCAGCAGCTTGACAGGGTTGAACACTGAAGCTTTCTTT. The V call is TRBV5-1, the J call TRBJ1-1, with a possible D match to TRBD1 (6 bases). CDR1 is SGHRS, CDR2 YFSETQ, per germline. V was clipped by 1 base and J by 0 bases, with 7 bases between them. The CDR3 is 14 amino acids.

Here the CDR3 DNA reads TGTGCCAGCAGCATTGAATCTTCCAGGCCCCAGCATTTT. This translates into CASSIESSRPQHF. The chain has TRBV7-8 and TRBJ1-5; D gene ambiguous. Germline loops: CDR1 SGHVS, CDR2 FQNEAQ. There are 13 residues in the CDR3. Trimming stripped 5 bases from V and 9 bases from J, with 14 bases between.

The chain's CDR3 is CASSPRQGAPTDTQYF. The CDR3 DNA is TGTGCCAGCAGCCCAAGGCAGGGGGCCCCAACAGATACGCAGTATTTT. This chain connects TRBV7-8 to TRBJ2-3; 8 bases are shared with TRBD1. CDR1 and CDR2 (germline): SGHVS, FQNEAQ. The CDR3 sequence is 16 residues long. V shed 5 bases and J 3 bases; nucleotides not matched to a gene: 10.

The rearrangement links TRBV14 to TRBJ2-7, with 10 positions matching TRBD1. This CDR3 has 14 amino acids. Germline CDR1 reads SGHDN; CDR2 reads FVKESK. The ends lost 7 bases at V and 2 bases at J; junction bases unmatched: 5. Written as DNA, the CDR3 is TGTGCCAGCACCCCAGGGACAGGGGCCTACGAGCAGTACTTC. Protein sequence: CASTPGTGAYEQYF.

The gene calls are TRBV9 and TRBJ2-7; 9 bases match TRBD1. The germline V gene has CDR1 SGDLS and CDR2 YYNGEE. Germline trimming cut 0 bases from V and 5 bases from J; bases unmatched to any gene: 6. The CDR3 length is 15 residues. In DNA form, the CDR3 reads TGTGCCAGCAGCGTAGATGCGGGACAGGGCCACGAGCAGTACTTC. This codes for CASSVDAGQGHEQYF.

The J gene is TRBJ1-5, the V gene TRBV28; D is undetermined. The CDR3 contains 15 residues. Germline V gene data show CDR1 as MDHEN and CDR2 as SYDVKM. For the CDR3, the DNA is TGTGCAACTGAATCCCCAGGAGGGAGCAATCAGCCCCAGCATTTT. It codes for CATESPGGSNQPQHF.